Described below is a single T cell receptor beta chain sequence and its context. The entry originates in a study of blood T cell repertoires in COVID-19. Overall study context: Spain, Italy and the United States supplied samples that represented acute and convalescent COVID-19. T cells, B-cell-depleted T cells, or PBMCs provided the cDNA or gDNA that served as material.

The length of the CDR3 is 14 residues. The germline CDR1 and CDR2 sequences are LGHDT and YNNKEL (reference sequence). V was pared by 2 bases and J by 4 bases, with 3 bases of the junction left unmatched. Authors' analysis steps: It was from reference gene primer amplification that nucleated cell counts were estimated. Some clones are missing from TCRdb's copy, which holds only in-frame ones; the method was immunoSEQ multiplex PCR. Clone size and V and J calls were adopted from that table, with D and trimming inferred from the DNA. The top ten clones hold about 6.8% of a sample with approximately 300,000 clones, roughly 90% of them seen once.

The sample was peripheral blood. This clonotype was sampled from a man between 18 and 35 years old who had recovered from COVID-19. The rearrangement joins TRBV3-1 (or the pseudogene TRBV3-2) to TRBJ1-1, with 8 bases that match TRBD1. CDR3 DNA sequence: TGTGCCAGCAGCCAAACGACAGGGGTCACTGAAGCTTTCTTT. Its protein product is CASSQTTGVTEAFF.